The clone carrying this T cell receptor beta chain was seen a few times. The target antigen is unknown. This sample was included in a study of tumor-infiltrating lymphocytes in primary liver carcinoma. On the study more broadly: Samples gave roughly 3.65 to 8 million productive TCRbeta reads, similar across tissue types. Findings and caveats of the study: Bulk, unsorted sampling meant CD4+ and CD8+ repertoires went uncompared. It was in tumors, not blood, that the top-250-clone fraction was significantly higher (p = 0.039).

CDR1 and CDR2 (germline): MNHEY, SVGEGT. This CDR3 is built from 13 residues. Trimming took off 7 bases at V and 1 base at J, with 9 bases between the two ends. Making TCR beta cDNA involved around 520 ng total RNA and a constant-region primer. For TCR beta, libraries were produced by three nested multiplex PCR rounds using slightly modified ARM-PCR. PCR rounds one and two used TRBV1-TRBV30 forward primers with a C-beta reverse primer for around 11 cycles each. A single record per CDR3 protein comes from TCRdb applying MiXCR to the multiplex PCR reads. The sample has just over 300,000 distinct CDR3 sequences, 50% to 75% seen once. Germline DNA was also extracted, and blood RNA was taken from unsorted whole blood. Patients had chronic HBV infection and were treatment-naive.

The chain has TRBV6-2 or TRBV6-3 and TRBJ2-3; unclear D gene. This receptor was taken from a woman aged 30 to 39 with primary liver carcinoma and hepatitis B virus infection. Sequenced: peripheral blood. The CDR3 DNA is TGTGCCAGCATGGCGTCTGGCACAGATACGCAGTATTTT. Translated, it gives CASMASGTDTQYF.